Presented here are 29 T cell receptor beta chains from one specimen sequenced in a study of read filtering for tumor transcriptome and immune sequencing. The library was built from about 370 ng RNA with molecular barcoded adaptors for alpha/delta and beta/gamma chains. Each CDR3 protein is one row after TCRdb ran MiXCR on the reads. The sample has some 38,000 distinct CDR3 sequences, 14% seen once. The specimen was a population of CD138-negative cells sorted from bone marrow. The receptor set was obtained from a donor at least 40 years old with multiple myeloma.

This clonotype came up many times. This sequence joins TRBV30 and TRBJ1-6; 7 positions match TRBD1. V gave up 8 bases and J gave up 0 bases; unmatched junction bases: 4. Germline CDR1 GTSNPN, CDR2 SVGIG (reference sequence). The CDR3 spans 14 residues. This chain's CDR3 is CATDRSSYNSPLHF. Written as DNA, the CDR3 is TGTGCCACGGACAGGAGCTCCTATAATTCACCCCTCCACTTT. Full variable domain (outside the CDR3, taken from reference TRBV30 and TRBJ1-6): SQTIHQWPATLVQPVGSPLSLECTVEGTSNPNLYWYRQAAGRGLQLLFYSVGIGQISSEVPQNLSASRPQDRQFILSSKKLLLSDSGFYLCATDRSSYNSPLHFGNGTRLTVT.

Many counts were recorded for this clonotype. In DNA form, the CDR3 reads TGTGCCAGCAACCCTGAAAACTGGGGCGGCTACGAGCAGTACTTC. Translated: CASNPENWGGYEQYF. J is TRBJ2-7 and V is TRBV6-6; tentatively, D is TRBD1 (5 bases). V was pared by 7 bases and J by 3 bases, with 19 bases between. This CDR3 is built from 15 residues. CDR1 and CDR2 from the germline V gene are MNHNY and SVGAGI (reference sequence).

The table lists this clonotype with many counts. The chain joins TRBV28 to TRBJ2-5, with D tentatively TRBD1 (5 bases). Germline V CDR1 and CDR2: MDHEN, SYDVKM. The CDR3 runs 14 residues. The V end lost 2 bases, the J end lost 7 bases, and 14 bases lay between the germline ends. CDR3 nucleotide sequence: TGTGCCAGCAGTTTAATAGGGCGGCAGGGGACCCAGTACTTC. Protein product: CASSLIGRQGTQYF.

A note on this clonotype: This is likely an artifact of a read error, given a far larger clone one base away. The rearrangement uses TRBV12-3 or TRBV12-4 and TRBJ2-3, with TRBD1 as a possible D gene (5 bases). This CDR3 is built from 14 residues. For the CDR3, the DNA is TGTGCCAGCAGTCCCCTACAGGCGGCAGATCCGCAGTATTTT. This gives the protein CASSPLQAADPQYF.

Relative to its sample, this clonotype is medium-sized. Written as DNA, the CDR3 is TGTGCCAGCAGCTTAGTTCTATCGAGCTCCTACAATGAGCAGTTCTTC. It yields the protein CASSLVLSSSYNEQFF. The chain uses TRBV7-9 and TRBJ2-1; D is unclear. Germline-derived CDR1 and CDR2 are SEHNR and FQNEAQ (reference sequence). The CDR3 extends over 16 amino acids. Trimming took off 1 base at V and 0 bases at J, with 10 bases between the two ends.

This clonotype was seen at least ten times. This chain links TRBV19 with TRBJ1-5; 7 positions agree with TRBD1. V dropped 5 bases and J dropped 6; count of bases not matched to a gene: 13. CDR3 length: 16 residues. The V gene's germline CDR1 is LNHDA and CDR2 SQIVND (reference sequence). DNA for the CDR3: TGTGCCAGTAGTGGTCTCCGACAGGGAGGGACTCAGCCCCAGCATTTT. It yields the protein CASSGLRQGGTQPQHF.

Details on this clonotype: A far larger clone is a single base away, which makes a read error likely. The gene calls are TRBV7-9 and TRBJ2-1; D not resolved. This CDR3 comprises 14 residues. Germline CDR1 and CDR2: SEHNR and FQNEAQ (reference sequence). In DNA, the CDR3 is TGTGCCAGCAGCTTAAGTCGATCATACAATGAGCGGTTCTTC. Amino acid sequence: CASSLSRSYNERFF.

The CDR3 DNA follows: TGTGCCAGCAGTGAAAGACAGGGGAACACCGGGGAGCTGTTTTTT. This sequence encodes CASSERQGNTGELFF. V gene TRBV6-1 combines with J gene TRBJ2-2; 7 bases map to TRBD1. V shed 2 bases and J 1 base; nucleotides not matched to a gene: 1. The CDR3 covers 15 residues. Germline V CDR1 and CDR2: MNHNS, SASEGT.

This clonotype was picked up many times. The chain employs TRBV2 and TRBJ2-2; 12 bases fit TRBD2. The V gene's germline CDR1 is SNHLY and CDR2 FYNNEI. This CDR3 region has 19 residues. After removal of 3 bases from V and 2 bases from J, the junction contained 10 bases not matched to a gene. CDR3 nucleotide sequence: TGTGCCAGCAGTGACCTAGCGGGAGGGTATACCGCCAACACCGGGGAGCTGTTTTTT. This translates into CASSDLAGGYTANTGELFF.

This clonotype has ten or more counts. The chain has TRBV19 and TRBJ2-5, with D possibly being TRBD1 (5 bases). This CDR3 comprises 13 residues. V lost 5 bases and J lost 1, with 8 bases in between. CDR1 and CDR2 (germline): LNHDA, SQIVND (reference sequence). In DNA, the CDR3 is TGTGCCAGTAGTCCGGACATCCAAGAGACCCAGTACTTC. Protein: CASSPDIQETQYF.

This clonotype was detected many times. V usage is TRBV6-2 or TRBV6-3 and J usage is TRBJ2-1; no reliable D call. The length of the CDR3 is 13 residues. Germline-derived CDR1 and CDR2 are MNHEY and SVGEGT. Between the trimmed V and J ends, which lost 2 bases and 7 bases, there was a span of 9 bases. CDR3 nucleotides: TGTGCCAGCAGTTACCTGAAACTGAATGAGCAGTTCTTC. Translated: CASSYLKLNEQFF.

This clonotype has a count of ten or more. The chain couples TRBV11-1 to TRBJ2-1; 8 bases agree with TRBD2. There are 15 residues in the CDR3. Losses at the gene ends were 2 bases for V and 4 bases for J; bases not matched to a gene: 4. Germline V gene sequence: CDR1 SGHAT, CDR2 FQDESV (reference sequence). The CDR3 DNA reads TGTGCCAGCAGCTTAATTAGCGGGACTTACAATGAGCAGTTCTTC. The encoded protein is CASSLISGTYNEQFF. Looking up the rest from reference TRBV11-1 and TRBJ2-1 gives the full variable domain: EAEVAQSPRYKITEKSQAVAFWCDPISGHATLYWYRQILGQGPELLVQFQDESVVDDSQLPKDRFSAERLKGVDSTLKIQPAELGDSAMYLCASSLISGTYNEQFFGPGTRLTVL.

The chain combines TRBV27 with TRBJ2-7; 7 bases are a match to TRBD1. This CDR3 spans 16 amino acids. Germline V gene sequence: CDR1 MNHEY, CDR2 SMNVEV (reference sequence). J lost 2 bases, V lost 5 bases, and 12 bases had no gene match. The CDR3 sequence is CASSRQGGGKPYEQYF. CDR3 DNA: TGTGCCAGCAGTCGACAGGGTGGAGGAAAACCCTACGAGCAGTACTTC.

This clonotype was picked up many times. V and J are TRBV11-3 and TRBJ2-1, with TRBD2 matching 7 bases. Trimming at V came to 6 bases and at J to 9 bases, leaving 11 bases not matched to a gene. This CDR3 spans 14 amino acids. The germline gives CDR1 SGHNT, CDR2 YENEEA. In DNA, the CDR3 is TGTGCCAGCAGGCTTAGTCTCCCGGGGGGTGAGCAGTTCTTC. Residues: CASRLSLPGGEQFF.

The chain recombines TRBV7-9 with TRBJ2-1; a weak D match, TRBD1 (5 bases). The V end was cut by 0 bases, the J end by 8 bases, with 20 bases between. The CDR3 contains 17 residues. Germline V gives CDR1 SEHNR, CDR2 FQNEAQ (reference sequence). The CDR3 bases are TGTGCCAGCAGCTTAGCCGGGTGGACATGGGCATACGATGAGCAGTTCTTC. Protein product: CASSLAGWTWAYDEQFF. Full variable domain (outside the CDR3, taken from reference TRBV7-9 and TRBJ2-1): DTGVSQNPRHKITKRGQNVTFRCDPISEHNRLYWYRQTLGQGPEFLTYFQNEAQLEKSRLLSDRFSAERPKGSFSTLEIQRTEQGDSAMYLCASSLAGWTWAYDEQFFGPGTRLTVL.

This clonotype was found many times. V is TRBV9 and J is TRBJ2-1; D not resolved. Germline V CDR1 and CDR2: SGDLS, YYNGEE. This CDR3 is 12 amino acids long. With 1 base removed from V and 7 bases from J, the gap between germline ends came to 6 bases. The CDR3 spells CASSVSVNEQFF. As DNA, the CDR3 is TGTGCCAGCAGCGTATCGGTGAATGAGCAGTTCTTC.

This clonotype was counted at least ten times. The chain has TRBV12-3 or TRBV12-4 and TRBJ1-6, with D perhaps matching TRBD1 (5 bases). Trimming removed 1 base from V and 5 bases from J, with 18 bases in between. This CDR3 contains 18 residues. For the CDR3, the DNA is TGTGCCAGCAGTTTAGGATGGGGGGGAAAAGGGAATAATTCACCCCTCCACTTT. It encodes CASSLGWGGKGNNSPLHF.

The chain joins TRBV20-1 to TRBJ2-7; perhaps TRBD1 as D (6 bases). Germline V gene lookup returns CDR1 DFQATT and CDR2 SNEGSKA (reference sequence). The CDR3 has 11 amino acids. Trimming pared 5 bases from V and 2 bases from J, leaving 7 bases between. CDR3: CSARDTYEQYF. CDR3 coding DNA: TGCAGTGCTCGGGACACCTACGAGCAGTACTTC.

Details on this clonotype: This may be a read error: a much more frequent sequence differs by one nucleotide. The CDR3 ends on some other residue instead of the conserved phenylalanine or tryptophan, so this is likely a read error. This sequence joins TRBV29-1 and TRBJ2-3; D not certain. The CDR3 consists of 11 residues. Germline lookup yields CDR1 SQVTM and CDR2 ANQGSEA. V lost 6 bases, J lost 4 bases, and 8 bases lay in between. CDR3 residues: CSVGSSDTQYS. Written as DNA, the CDR3 is TGCAGCGTCGGAAGTTCAGATACGCAGTATTCT.

In this sample, this clonotype turned up many times. This chain joins TRBV19 and TRBJ2-1; TRBD2 aligns across 10 bases. J gave up 1 base and V 4 bases, and 4 bases lay outside the gene matches. The CDR3 totals 16 residues. CDR1 is LNHDA, CDR2 SQIVND, per germline (reference sequence). CDR3 in DNA: TGTGCCAGTAGTACCAGGACTAGCGGTTCCTACAATGAGCAGTTCTTC. Translating it yields CASSTRTSGSYNEQFF.

As concerns this clonotype: A much larger clone is a single base away; this may be a read error. The chain employs TRBV7-6 and TRBJ2-1; no clear D gene. The germline CDR1 and CDR2 sequences are SGHVS and FNYEAQ. The V end lost 7 bases, the J end lost 3 bases, and 13 bases lay between the germline ends. CDR3 length: 14 residues. CDR3 region: CASTSGPNYNEQFF. CDR3 sequence (DNA): TGTGCCAGCACCTCCGGGCCTAACTACAATGAGCAGTTCTTC.

This clonotype was counted ten times or more. The chain combines TRBV6-5 with TRBJ2-1, with no clear D. Trimming removed 0 bases at V and 9 bases at J, with 6 bases between. Germline CDR1 MNHEY, CDR2 SVGAGI. The length of the CDR3 is 12 residues. DNA for the CDR3: TGTGCCAGCAGTTACTCCAGATTTGAGCAGTTCTTC. Its translation is CASSYSRFEQFF.

At least ten counts were recorded for this clonotype. V gene TRBV29-1 combines with J gene TRBJ2-7, with a possible D match to TRBD1 (6 bases). V shed 5 bases and J shed 3 bases, with 14 bases lying between them. CDR3 length: 13 residues. Germline V gene lookup returns CDR1 SQVTM and CDR2 ANQGSEA. CDR3: CSVRVQGFYEQYF. As DNA, the CDR3 is TGCAGCGTTCGTGTACAGGGATTCTACGAGCAGTACTTC.

The sample holds many counts of this clonotype. This chain uses TRBV27 with TRBJ2-7; TRBD2 matches at 13 bases. The trim removed 5 bases at V and 5 bases at J, leaving 21 bases unmatched. Per germline, CDR1 MNHEY and CDR2 SMNVEV (reference sequence). This CDR3 is built from 20 residues. The CDR3 nucleotides read TGTGCCAGCAGTCTCCGGGACAGGGGCCGAACTAGCGGGAGGGTAAACGAGCAGTACTTC. Translating gives CASSLRDRGRTSGRVNEQYF.

This clonotype has ten or more counts. This chain uses TRBV6-5 with TRBJ1-5; perhaps TRBD1 as D (5 bases). CDR3 length equals 16 residues. Germline V gene lookup returns CDR1 MNHEY and CDR2 SVGAGI. The V gene lost 6 bases and the J gene lost 3 bases, with 18 bases spanning the gap. The CDR3 nucleotides are TGTGCCAGCAGCACACGCGGGGGAACGGACAATCAGCCCCAGCATTTT. Translating it yields CASSTRGGTDNQPQHF.

The rearrangement uses TRBV7-8 and TRBJ1-1, with D uncertain. Germline assignment: CDR1 SGHVS and CDR2 FQNEAQ. V shed 5 bases and J shed 3 bases, with 10 bases lying between them. The CDR3 is made up of 13 amino acids. CDR3 nucleotides: TGTGCCAGCAGCCGGGGAATGGACACTGAAGCTTTCTTT. Its protein is CASSRGMDTEAFF.

In its sample, this clonotype was seen many times. The V call is TRBV20-1, the J call TRBJ1-2; 7 bases are a match to TRBD1. The length of the CDR3 is 12 residues. J lost 8 bases, V lost 0 bases, and 3 bases had no gene match. Germline CDR1 and CDR2: DFQATT and SNEGSKA (reference sequence). The CDR3 nucleotides read TGCAGTGCTAGAGAGGGACAGAGCGGCTACACCTTC. Translating it yields CSAREGQSGYTF.

This clonotype was observed at least ten times. This chain connects TRBV5-1 to TRBJ2-1; D unclear. CDR1 SGHRS and CDR2 YFSETQ come from the germline V gene. This CDR3 has 13 residues. V was trimmed by 4 bases and J by 7 bases, leaving 12 bases between them. The CDR3 DNA is TGCGCCAGCAGCCGCGGACCCCCAAATGAGCAGTTCTTC. It translates to CASSRGPPNEQFF.

This clonotype showed up many times. The rearrangement uses TRBV7-9 and TRBJ2-1, with TRBD2 matching 9 bases. V dropped 5 bases and J dropped 7; count of bases not matched to a gene: 12. CDR1 is SEHNR, CDR2 FQNEAQ, per germline (reference sequence). CDR3 size: 16 residues. CDR3 DNA: TGTGCCAGCAGCCAACGCTCGCGGGGGGGTGGTAATGAGCAGTTCTTC. This sequence encodes CASSQRSRGGGNEQFF.